The rows below give T cell receptor beta chains drawn from one sample of a study of blood T cell repertoires in COVID-19. Sequencing used immunoSEQ multiplex PCR; TCRdb keeps in-frame clones, though not all of them. Found here are fewer than 300,000 clones, 80% to 90% of them singletons; the top ten hold approximately 4.2%. Sequenced input: PBMCs or T cells enriched from blood (not recorded which). These TCRs come from a woman aged 25-40 years who had recovered from COVID-19. Both conserved end residues are part of each CDR3. The order of the fields is D gene, J gene, V gene, clone size, CDR3 protein, CDR3 DNA. The D gene is left open where the match is weak. The size of a clone is reported for some rows only, either as once, few or many, or as a class for expanded clones.

d_call: TRBD2
j_call: TRBJ2-2
v_call: TRBV5-4
clone_size: -
cdr3_aa: CASSRGLAGVNTGELFF
cdr3_nt: TGTGCCAGCAGCCGGGGACTAGCGGGGGTGAACACCGGGGAGCTGTTTTTT

d_call: TRBD2
j_call: TRBJ2-7
v_call: TRBV5-4
clone_size: -
cdr3_aa: CASSATSGTFYEQYF
cdr3_nt: TGTGCCAGCAGCGCTACTAGCGGGACCTTCTACGAGCAGTACTTC

d_call: TRBD1
j_call: TRBJ2-7
v_call: TRBV28
clone_size: -
cdr3_aa: CASNNPPLDRGDEQYF
cdr3_nt: TGTGCCAGCAATAACCCCCCGCTGGACAGGGGGGACGAGCAGTACTTC

d_call: -
j_call: TRBJ2-1
v_call: TRBV29-1
clone_size: -
cdr3_aa: CSVDAPKGVEQFF
cdr3_nt: TGCAGCGTTGATGCCCCTAAGGGAGTTGAGCAGTTCTTC

d_call: -
j_call: TRBJ1-3
v_call: TRBV18
clone_size: -
cdr3_aa: CASSPDPPGKFSGNTIYF
cdr3_nt: TGTGCCAGCTCACCGGATCCTCCAGGGAAATTTTCTGGAAACACCATATATTTT

d_call: TRBD2
j_call: TRBJ2-7
v_call: TRBV6-5
clone_size: -
cdr3_aa: CASSYLGTSGYEQYF
cdr3_nt: TGTGCCAGCAGTTACCTCGGGACTAGCGGATACGAGCAGTACTTC

d_call: -
j_call: TRBJ1-1
v_call: TRBV19
clone_size: -
cdr3_aa: CASSITGEERAFF
cdr3_nt: TGTGCCAGTAGTATAACCGGGGAAGAGCGAGCTTTCTTT

d_call: -
j_call: TRBJ1-2
v_call: TRBV28
clone_size: -
cdr3_aa: CASSLGRPPLRNYGYTF
cdr3_nt: TGTGCCAGCAGTTTGGGCAGACCGCCCCTACGCAACTATGGCTACACCTTC

d_call: TRBD1
j_call: TRBJ1-5
v_call: TRBV18
clone_size: -
cdr3_aa: CASSPNRDRSSNQPQHF
cdr3_nt: TGTGCCAGCTCACCAAACCGGGACAGGAGTAGCAATCAGCCCCAGCATTTT

d_call: -
j_call: TRBJ2-1
v_call: TRBV28
clone_size: once
cdr3_aa: CASSLMLNEQFF
cdr3_nt: TGTGCCAGCAGTTTGATGCTAAATGAGCAGTTCTTC

d_call: -
j_call: TRBJ1-4
v_call: TRBV27
clone_size: -
cdr3_aa: CASSLGGALEEKLFF
cdr3_nt: TGTGCCAGCAGTTTAGGAGGGGCCTTAGAAGAAAAACTGTTTTTT

d_call: TRBD1
j_call: TRBJ2-3
v_call: TRBV4-1
clone_size: -
cdr3_aa: CASSQVGGQGGTDTQYF
cdr3_nt: TGCGCCAGCAGCCAAGTAGGGGGACAGGGGGGTACAGATACGCAGTATTTT

d_call: -
j_call: TRBJ2-3
v_call: TRBV29-1
clone_size: few
cdr3_aa: CSVVQVITTDHTDTQYF
cdr3_nt: TGCAGCGTTGTACAGGTGATTACGACAGACCACACAGATACGCAGTATTTT

d_call: -
j_call: TRBJ2-7
v_call: TRBV7-9
clone_size: once
cdr3_aa: CATSTGRAYEQYF
cdr3_nt: TGTGCGACCAGCACAGGACGGGCCTACGAGCAGTACTTC

d_call: TRBD1
j_call: TRBJ2-1
v_call: TRBV28
clone_size: -
cdr3_aa: CAITSGTASRGNEQFF
cdr3_nt: TGTGCCATCACCTCAGGGACAGCCTCACGAGGGAATGAGCAGTTCTTC